This TCR beta chain was identified during a study of blood T cell repertoires in COVID-19. Study as a whole: COVID-19 samples collected from the United States, Italy and Spain covered acute and convalescent phases. The analysed material was cDNA or gDNA that came from T cells, B-cell-depleted T cells, or PBMCs.

Comments on this clone: Compared with germline, one end of the junction differs, possibly owing to a read error.

Per the study methods: Scientists estimated how many nucleated cells there were by amplifying reference gene primers. The table came from immunoSEQ multiplex PCR; TCRdb's copy has only in-frame clones and leaves some out. That table gives V, J and clone size, and the DNA gave D and trimming. Of roughly 140,000 clones listed, more than 80% are singletons. The CDR3 spans 13 residues. Germline V CDR1 and CDR2: SNHLY, FYNNEI. The chain is built from TRBV2 and TRBJ1-4; D remains unclear. The clonotype originates from a human donor with acute or convalescent COVID-19. The donor label of this sample is uncertain. Sequencing was done on a sample of peripheral blood. The CDR3 DNA reads TGTGCCAGCAGTGGGAGGGCTAAGGAAAAACTGTTTTTT. Translating it yields CASSGRAKEKLFF.